Below, 3 T cell receptor beta chains from the same sample are listed, as sequenced in a study of T cell responses to AZD1222 COVID-19 vaccine. TCRdb keeps only in-frame clones here, not all; method: immunoSEQ multiplex PCR. The data show 120,000 to 150,000 clones, about 90% seen once. This specimen was peripheral blood, taken 28 days after the second AZD1222 dose. These receptors all come from an adult who received the AZD1222 COVID-19 vaccine.

The chain has TRBV19 and TRBJ1-6; D is perhaps TRBD1 (5 bases). Germline CDR1 and CDR2: LNHDA and SQIVND (reference sequence). CDR3 size: 16 residues. Between the trimmed V and J ends, which lost 5 bases and 7 bases, there was a span of 18 bases. CDR3 region: CASSPERGLKNSPLHF. CDR3 nucleotides: TGTGCCAGTAGTCCCGAAAGGGGACTGAAAAATTCACCCCTCCACTTT. Looking up the rest from reference TRBV19 and TRBJ1-6 gives the full variable domain: DGGITQSPKYLFRKEGQNVTLSCEQNLNHDAMYWYRQDPGQGLRLIYYSQIVNDFQKGDIAEGYSVSREKKESFPLTVTSAQKNPTAFYLCASSPERGLKNSPLHFGNGTRLTVT.

This chain links TRBV7-2 with TRBJ1-4; possible D gene TRBD1, 5 bases. V was trimmed by 5 bases and J by 0 bases, leaving 10 bases between them. The CDR3 totals 15 residues. Germline values: CDR1 SGHTA, CDR2 FQGNSA. CDR3 amino acids: CASSPDSATNEKLFF. Here the CDR3 DNA reads TGTGCCAGCAGCCCCGACAGCGCAACTAATGAAAAACTGTTTTTT.

The chain has TRBV14 and TRBJ2-1; D gene unclear. V was pared by 0 bases and J by 8 bases, with 11 bases between. Germline V gene lookup returns CDR1 SGHDN and CDR2 FVKESK. CDR3 length: 14 residues. The CDR3 spells CASSQDAIGDEQFF. CDR3 DNA: TGTGCCAGCAGCCAAGACGCCATTGGGGATGAGCAGTTCTTC.